Below are 11 T cell receptor beta chains sequenced from a single sample in a study of monozygotic twins with cystic fibrosis. The data were produced by immunoSEQ multiplex PCR, yet TCRdb's version contains in-frame clones alone and is incomplete. The top ten hold approximately 0.28% of the sample, which has about 24,000 clones, 80% to 95% seen once. The sample taken for sequencing was blood. These receptor sequences come from a girl aged 2 to 9 with cystic fibrosis.

The chain joins TRBV18 to TRBJ1-1; no clear D. The CDR3 consists of 17 residues. CDR1 is KGHSH, CDR2 LQKENI, per germline. Trimming took off 3 bases at V and 1 base at J, with 18 bases between the two ends. The CDR3 nucleotides read TGTGCCAGCTCACCCCAACAGCGTCGTACACGGAACACTGAAGCTTTCTTT. Translated, it gives CASSPQQRRTRNTEAFF. Full variable domain (outside the CDR3, taken from reference TRBV18 and TRBJ1-1): NAGVMQNPRHLVRRRGQEARLRCSPMKGHSHVYWYRQLPEEGLKFMVYLQKENIIDESGMPKERFSAEFPKEGPSILRIQQVVRGDSAAYFCASSPQQRRTRNTEAFFGQGTRLTVV.

This chain joins TRBV5-1 and TRBJ2-2; 10 positions agree with TRBD1. The germline gives CDR1 SGHRS, CDR2 YFSETQ. CDR3 length: 16 residues. V was pared by 4 bases and J by 4 bases, with 7 bases of the junction left unmatched. The CDR3 region has the DNA TGCGCCAGCAGCGTCGGGACAGGGGTGGGCACCGGGGAGCTGTTTTTT. Its translation: CASSVGTGVGTGELFF.

V gene TRBV14 combines with J gene TRBJ1-6, with D perhaps matching TRBD1 (6 bases). The V end lost 0 bases, the J end lost 7 bases, and 13 bases lay between the germline ends. CDR3 length: 16 amino acids. Germline assignment: CDR1 SGHDN and CDR2 FVKESK. The CDR3 DNA reads TGTGCCAGCAGCCAAGATTTCAACAGGGCGAATTCACCCCTCCACTTT. It is translated as CASSQDFNRANSPLHF.

The chain links TRBV6-1 to TRBJ2-7, with D perhaps TRBD2 (6 bases). The germline gives CDR1 MNHNS, CDR2 SASEGT. The CDR3 totals 15 residues. The V gene lost 6 bases and the J gene lost 3 bases, with 18 bases spanning the gap. This CDR3 reads CASRQRGRDYYEQYF. In DNA, the CDR3 is TGTGCCAGCAGACAACGGGGGAGAGACTACTACGAGCAGTACTTC.

The genes are TRBV5-1 and TRBJ2-3; no clear D gene. This CDR3 has 16 residues. Germline-derived CDR1 and CDR2 are SGHRS and YFSETQ. V was cut by 4 bases and J by 0 bases, with 15 bases left in between. The CDR3 loop reads CASSEISAGSTDTQYF. CDR3 in DNA: TGCGCCAGCAGCGAGATCAGCGCAGGAAGCACAGATACGCAGTATTTT.

The chain couples TRBV15 to TRBJ1-1; 11 bases agree with TRBD1. The V segment lost 2 bases and the J segment 5 bases; nucleotides outside the gene matches: 1. The CDR3 length is 14 residues. Germline V gene data show CDR1 as LNHNV and CDR2 as YYDKDF (reference sequence). In DNA form, the CDR3 reads TGTGCCACCAGCAGAAGGGACAGGGGGACTGAAGCTTTCTTT. It specifies CATSRRDRGTEAFF.

The chain is built from TRBV10-3 and TRBJ1-1; TRBD1 agrees at 8 bases. The V segment lost 0 bases and the J segment 10 bases; nucleotides outside the gene matches: 7. The CDR3 is 14 amino acids. Germline CDR1 reads ENHRY; CDR2 reads SYGVKD. The CDR3 DNA follows: TGTGCCATCAGTGAGTCCGGGACAGGAATAGGAGCTTTCTTT. Its translation: CAISESGTGIGAFF.

The chain joins TRBV10-3 to TRBJ1-1, with a possible D match to TRBD1 (5 bases). The V and J ends lost 4 bases and 5 bases respectively, with 14 bases between them. CDR3 length: 14 residues. Germline V gene lookup returns CDR1 ENHRY and CDR2 SYGVKD. CDR3 nucleotides: TGTGCCATCAGTGGCGATCAGGGTAGGACTGAAGCTTTCTTT. Its translation: CAISGDQGRTEAFF.

This chain joins TRBV4-3 and TRBJ1-6, with a weak D call TRBD1 (6 bases). This CDR3 is 19 amino acids long. V was clipped by 1 base and J by 0 bases, with 16 bases between them. Germline loops: CDR1 LGHNA, CDR2 YSLEER. CDR3 sequence reads: CASSQVPHLDSSYNSPLHF. The CDR3 DNA follows: TGCGCCAGCAGCCAAGTCCCCCATTTGGACAGCTCCTATAATTCACCCCTCCACTTT.

The V and J genes are TRBV18 and TRBJ2-7, with D unresolved. V lost 3 bases and J lost 0, with 9 bases in between. The CDR3 has 14 residues. The germline gives CDR1 KGHSH, CDR2 LQKENI. CDR3 in amino acids: CASSPAVNSYEQYF. CDR3 nucleotide sequence: TGTGCCAGCTCACCGGCGGTTAACTCCTACGAGCAGTACTTC.

This clone has only a few counts. The gene calls are TRBV7-2 and TRBJ1-4; D possibly corresponds to TRBD1 (6 bases). This CDR3 region has 15 residues. The germline CDR1 and CDR2 sequences are SGHTA and FQGNSA. V lost 1 base and J lost 7, with 13 bases in between. The CDR3 loop is CASSLEGGNGEKLFF. The CDR3 DNA sequence: TGTGCCAGCAGCTTAGAAGGGGGAAACGGTGAAAAACTGTTTTTT. The full variable domain, its missing parts supplied by reference TRBV7-2 and TRBJ1-4, is GAGVSQSPSNKVTEKGKDVELRCDPISGHTALYWYRQSLGQGLEFLIYFQGNSAPDKSGLPSDRFSAERTGGSVSTLTIQRTQQEDSAVYLCASSLEGGNGEKLFFGSGTQLSVL.